This TCR beta chain was captured in a study of regulatory T cells in long-lasting Graves disease. The study's findings and limits: Persistent disease samples used TRBV28, TRBJ1-2 and TRBJ2-5 preferentially.

As for time point: newly diagnosed GD, antithyroid drugs for less than 3 months. PBMC RNA was the source of the TCR library. Construction of TCR beta libraries relied on iRepertoire HTBI primers and on Arm-PCR targeting CDR3 regions. MiXCR, run by TCRdb on the multiplex PCR reads, gives a single entry per CDR3 protein. The table has 360,000 or so distinct CDR3 sequences, 16% seen once. This clonotype was detected many times. No antigen is known for it. V was cut by 6 bases and J by 4 bases, with 6 bases left in between. The CDR3 totals 12 residues. Germline loops: CDR1 MDHEN, CDR2 SYDVKM. Separately, the same data were catalogued under a study of T cells in Graves' hyperthyroidism and ophthalmopathy. Turning to that study: Calling Graves' hyperthyroidism stable meant ophthalmopathy did not progress within 18 months. Aged 18 to 65, the patients had hyperthyroidism that was newly diagnosed and had lasted under 2 months.

J is TRBJ2-2 and V is TRBV28; D remains ambiguous. This clonotype originated in a middle-aged man with Graves disease. The sample here was peripheral blood mononuclear cells (PBMCs), taken at new diagnosis, from a patient treated with antithyroid drugs. CDR3 DNA sequence: TGTGCCAGCAGCTGGGGCACCGGGGAGCTGTTTTTT. Translation gives CASSWGTGELFF.